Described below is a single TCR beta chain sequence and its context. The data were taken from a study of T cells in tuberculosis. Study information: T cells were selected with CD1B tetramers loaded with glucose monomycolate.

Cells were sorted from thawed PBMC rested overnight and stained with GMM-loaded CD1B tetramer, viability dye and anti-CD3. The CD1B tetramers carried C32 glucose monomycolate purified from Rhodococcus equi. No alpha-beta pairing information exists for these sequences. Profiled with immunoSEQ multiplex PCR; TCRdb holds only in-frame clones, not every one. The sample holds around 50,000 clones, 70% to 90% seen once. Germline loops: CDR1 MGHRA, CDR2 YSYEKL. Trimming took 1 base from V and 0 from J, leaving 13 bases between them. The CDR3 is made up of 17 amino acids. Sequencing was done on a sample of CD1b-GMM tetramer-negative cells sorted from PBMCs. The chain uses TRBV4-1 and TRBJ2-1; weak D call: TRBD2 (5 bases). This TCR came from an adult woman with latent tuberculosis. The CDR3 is CASSQGLAASSYNEQFF. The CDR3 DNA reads TGCGCCAGCAGCCAAGGCCTAGCCGCTAGCTCCTACAATGAGCAGTTCTTC.